This T cell receptor (beta chain) stems from a study of blood T cell repertoires in COVID-19. As for the study in general: COVID-19 samples, acute and convalescent, were from the United States, Italy and Spain. Sample material is recorded as cDNA or gDNA derived from T cells, B-cell-depleted T cells, or PBMCs.

This CDR3 is 16 amino acids long. Unmatched junction bases numbered 13, after V lost 5 bases and J lost 7 bases. From germline, CDR1 is SEHNR and CDR2 FQNEAQ (reference sequence). Methods used by the authors: Estimation of nucleated cell counts was performed using reference gene primer amplification. Measured with immunoSEQ multiplex PCR; TCRdb has only the in-frame clones, and not every one. V, J and clone size derive from that table, while D and trimming were established from the DNA sequence. The sample gives about 98,000 clones, over 70% of which show up once; roughly 10% is in the top ten. The chain recombines TRBV7-9 with TRBJ1-4, with 7 bases matching TRBD1. The sample consisted of peripheral blood. This TCR was recovered from an elderly woman with acute or convalescent COVID-19. The CDR3 DNA reads TGTGCCAGCAGCATGGGACAGCCCGCTTATGGTGAAAAACTGTTTTTT. Protein sequence: CASSMGQPAYGEKLFF.